These 31 T cell receptor beta chains came from one sample sequenced in a study of tumor-infiltrating lymphocytes in oesophageal squamous cell carcinoma (TCRdb year 2016). Libraries were built with PCR. Sequencing instrument: Illumina HiSeq 2000. TCRdb trimmed the raw reads at Q25, called clones with MiXCR and kept productive beta chains. Identical CDR3 protein sequences are pooled into one entry, listed with their most common genes and DNA. This sample has over 12,000 distinct CDR3 sequences in its table, and 46% of those were observed once. The ten largest clones add up to 40% to 55% of the sample. Material for sequencing was blood. The source of these receptors is a male donor with esophageal squamous cell carcinoma.

The J gene is TRBJ1-1, the V gene TRBV11-3, with D possibly TRBD1 on 5 matching bases. The CDR3 is 13 residues long. Trimming removed 1 base from V and 6 bases from J, with 9 bases in between. The germline V gene encodes CDR1 SGHNT and CDR2 YENEEA. CDR3 sequence reads: CASSLGDESEAFF. The CDR3 DNA reads as TGTGCCAGCAGCTTAGGGGACGAATCTGAAGCTTTCTTT.

This clonotype was seen more than once but under ten times. The chain couples TRBV7-2 to TRBJ2-5; TRBD1 matches 7 bases. CDR3 length: 15 residues. J was trimmed by 11 bases and V by 2 bases; bases with no gene match: 14. CDR1 is SGHTA, CDR2 FQGNSA, per germline. CDR3 DNA sequence: TGTGCCAGCAGCTTAAGGACAGGCCGTAACGATGAGCAGTACTTC. It encodes CASSLRTGRNDEQYF. Drawing the rest from reference TRBV7-2 and TRBJ2-5, the complete variable domain is GAGVSQSPSNKVTEKGKDVELRCDPISGHTALYWYRQSLGQGLEFLIYFQGNSAPDKSGLPSDRFSAERTGGSVSTLTIQRTQQEDSAVYLCASSLRTGRNDEQYFGPGTRLLVL.

This clonotype has ten or more counts. The chain has TRBV12-3 or TRBV12-4 and TRBJ2-2; 8 bases line up with TRBD1. The trim removed 5 bases at V and 4 bases at J, leaving 9 bases unmatched. This CDR3 is built from 16 residues. The chain's CDR3 is CASSDHRGASTGELFF. CDR3 in DNA: TGTGCCAGCAGTGACCACAGGGGGGCGTCCACCGGGGAGCTGTTTTTT.

The gene calls are TRBV7-4 and TRBJ2-4; the match to TRBD1 covers 8 bases. The J call may be wrong; the DNA end is better matched by TRBJ2-1. From germline, CDR1 is SGHVT and CDR2 SQSDAQ. This CDR3 has 14 residues. CDR3 nucleotide sequence: TGTGCCAGCACCGCGGACAGGGACTACAATGAGCAGTTCTTC. Its translation: CASTADRDYNEQFF.

This chain uses TRBV3-1 with TRBJ2-1, with 10 positions matching TRBD2. The J call may be in error: the DNA end matches TRBJ2-7 better. The CDR3 runs to 15 residues. Germline CDR1 reads LGHDT; CDR2 reads YNNKEL (reference sequence). The CDR3 here is CASSLPAGGQDEQYF. For the CDR3, the DNA is TGTGCCAGCAGCCTCCCAGCGGGAGGGCAAGACGAGCAGTACTTC.

The J gene is TRBJ2-1, the V gene TRBV18; 7 bases align to TRBD2. Germline trimming cut 4 bases from V and 6 bases from J; bases unmatched to any gene: 0. This CDR3 contains 12 residues. Germline V gene data show CDR1 as KGHSH and CDR2 as LQKENI. The CDR3 protein is CASSRTSNEQFF. The DNA of the CDR3 is TGTGCCAGCTCACGGACTAGCAATGAGCAGTTCTTC.

In regard to this clonotype: The conserved phenylalanine or tryptophan normally closing the CDR3 is absent here, so this likely arose from a read error. The chain couples TRBV2 to TRBJ2-1; TRBD2 might be the D (5 bases). Looked up from germline, CDR1 is SNHLY and CDR2 is FYNNEI. This CDR3 is built from 14 residues. V dropped 2 bases and J dropped 5 bases, with 10 bases sitting between them. CDR3 residues: CASSESGLNNEQFL. CDR3 coding DNA: TGTGCCAGCAGTGAATCCGGACTTAACAATGAGCAGTTCTTA.

This clonotype came up a few times. The chain combines TRBV2 with TRBJ2-5; weak D call: TRBD1 (6 bases). CDR1 and CDR2 (germline): SNHLY, FYNNEI. The V and J ends lost 6 bases and 4 bases respectively, with 9 bases between them. The CDR3 extends over 12 amino acids. The CDR3 region is CASRGGSETQYF. The CDR3 bases are TGTGCCAGCAGAGGGGGTTCAGAGACCCAGTACTTC.

This clonotype was counted many times. This rearrangement joins TRBV6-1 to TRBJ1-1; TRBD1 aligns across 8 bases. Germline lookup yields CDR1 MNHNS and CDR2 SASEGT. The CDR3 totals 14 residues. The junction had 7 bases not matched to a gene; V was cut back by 5 bases and J by 5 bases. The chain's CDR3 is CASSKTGGVTEAFF. CDR3 nucleotide sequence: TGTGCCAGCAGTAAAACAGGGGGTGTGACTGAAGCTTTCTTT.

This clonotype was seen just once. The V gene is TRBV7-2, the J gene TRBJ2-3; a possible D gene is TRBD1 (6 bases). The germline V and J ends were trimmed by 5 bases and 6 bases, with 18 bases remaining between them. Germline V gene data show CDR1 as SGHTA and CDR2 as FQGNSA. The CDR3 totals 15 residues. The CDR3: CASSAQSVRGDTQYF. The CDR3 bases are TGTGCCAGCAGCGCTCAGTCGGTGAGGGGGGATACGCAGTATTTT.

This clonotype was counted many times. CDR3 nucleotide sequence: TGTGCCAGCAGTTACGGTAGCGGGAGGTTCGGCAATGAGCAGTTCTTC. Translation gives CASSYGSGRFGNEQFF. The chain has TRBV6-5 and TRBJ2-1; 10 nucleotides agree with TRBD2. Losses at the gene ends were 2 bases for V and 6 bases for J; bases not matched to a gene: 7. CDR1 MNHEY and CDR2 SVGAGI come from the germline V gene. The CDR3 extends over 16 amino acids.

In its sample, this clonotype was seen many times. This may be a read error: a much more frequent sequence differs by one nucleotide. The chain uses TRBV7-9 and TRBJ2-3; D perhaps matches TRBD2 (5 bases). Germline V gene data show CDR1 as SEHNR and CDR2 as FQNEAQ (reference sequence). Trimming took off 0 bases at V and 14 bases at J, with 18 bases between the two ends. The CDR3 extends over 14 amino acids. The CDR3 DNA reads TGTGCCAGCAGCTTAGCGTACCACACCGGGGAGCTGTATTTT. It encodes CASSLAYHTGELYF.

This rearrangement joins TRBV19 to TRBJ2-1, with 8 bases lining up with TRBD2. The CDR3 runs 15 residues. Germline-derived CDR1 and CDR2 are LNHDA and SQIVND (reference sequence). V shed 6 bases, J shed 0 bases, and the junction held 4 bases outside the gene matches. CDR3 sequence (DNA): TGTGCCAGTAGACACAGCGGGAGCTCCTACAATGAGCAGTTCTTC. Translated, it gives CASRHSGSSYNEQFF.

The CDR3 reads CASSYNRDSYEQYF. CDR3 nucleotides: TGTGCCAGCAGCTATAACAGGGACTCCTACGAGCAGTACTTC. The chain uses TRBV7-6 and TRBJ2-4; possibly TRBD1 for D (6 bases). The better agreement between TRBJ2-7 and the DNA end casts doubt on the J call. Germline V lookup: CDR1 SGHVS, CDR2 FNYEAQ. The CDR3 is made up of 14 amino acids.

This clonotype was seen once. This chain connects TRBV7-8 to TRBJ2-1; D gene unclear. CDR3 size: 12 residues. Trimming took 7 bases from V and 6 from J, leaving 10 bases between them. The germline CDR1 and CDR2 sequences are SGHVS and FQNEAQ. Here the CDR3 DNA reads TGTGCCAGCACCTTTCCCCCCAATGAGCAGTTCTTC. Encoded protein: CASTFPPNEQFF.

At least ten counts were recorded for this clonotype. V is TRBV7-6 and J is TRBJ2-2, with unresolved D. The CDR3 consists of 15 residues. V was pared by 1 base and J by 4 bases, with 10 bases between. Germline CDR1 and CDR2: SGHVS and FNYEAQ. CDR3 DNA: TGTGCCAGCAGCTTAGGGCAGTTCAGCACCGGGGAGCTGTTTTTT. Protein sequence: CASSLGQFSTGELFF. Complete variable domain (other parts from reference TRBV7-6 and TRBJ2-2): GAGVSQSPRYKVTKRGQDVALRCDPISGHVSLYWYRQALGQGPEFLTYFNYEAQQDKSGLPNDRFSAERPEGSISTLTIQRTEQRDSAMYRCASSLGQFSTGELFFGEGSRLTVL.

The table lists this clonotype with many counts. The chain combines TRBV6-2 or TRBV6-3 with TRBJ2-7; D uncertain. The germline gives CDR1 MNHEY, CDR2 SVGEGT. V gave up 2 bases and J gave up 5 bases, with 7 bases separating them. The CDR3 is 12 residues long. The CDR3 loop reads CASSYMGHEQYF. In DNA, the CDR3 is TGTGCCAGCAGTTACATGGGCCACGAGCAGTACTTC.

The chain combines TRBV10-1 with TRBJ2-3; 8 bases match TRBD2. The V gene end was trimmed by 8 bases and the J gene end by 3 bases; junction bases not matched to a gene: 10. The germline V gene encodes CDR1 WNHNN and CDR2 SYGVQD (reference sequence). This CDR3 region has 15 residues. The CDR3 DNA reads as TGCGCCAGCCAAAAAGCGGGAGTAGGAACAGATACGCAGTATTTT. Amino acid sequence: CASQKAGVGTDTQYF.

This clonotype is medium-sized within its sample. The rearrangement uses TRBV12-3 or TRBV12-4 and TRBJ2-5, with D hard to call. V lost 1 base and J lost 4, with 7 bases in between. The CDR3 spans 13 residues. CDR3 sequence: CASSLVGLETQYF. CDR3 DNA sequence: TGTGCCAGCAGTTTAGTAGGGTTAGAGACCCAGTACTTC.

This sequence joins TRBV27 and TRBJ1-2; TRBD1 might be the D (6 bases). The V gene lost 10 bases and the J gene lost 7 bases, with 19 bases spanning the gap. There are 13 residues in the CDR3. Per germline, CDR1 MNHEY and CDR2 SMNVEV (reference sequence). The CDR3 DNA is TGTGCCACCAGAATTGGGGGGGCTGGTGGCTACACCTTC. Translated, it gives CATRIGGAGGYTF.

V gene TRBV7-3 combines with J gene TRBJ2-7, with a tentative D call TRBD2 (5 bases). This CDR3 region has 13 residues. Trimming pared 5 bases from V and 4 bases from J, leaving 12 bases between. The germline V gene has CDR1 SGHTA and CDR2 FQGTGA. DNA of the CDR3: TGTGCCAGCAGCCCCGGGGTCAGTTACGAGCAGTACTTC. It codes for CASSPGVSYEQYF.

The V call is TRBV2, the J call TRBJ2-3; D is ambiguous. The tail of the sequence fits TRBJ1-2 better, so the J call may be wrong. The CDR3 contains 13 residues. Germline CDR1 SNHLY, CDR2 FYNNEI. This CDR3 is CASSAQATYGYTF. As DNA, the CDR3 is TGTGCCAGCAGTGCCCAAGCGACTTATGGCTACACCTTC.

V gene TRBV7-4 combines with J gene TRBJ2-2; unclear D gene. The germline V and J ends were trimmed by 6 bases and 5 bases, with 10 bases remaining between them. Germline V lookup: CDR1 SGHVT, CDR2 SQSDAQ. The CDR3 has 13 residues. This CDR3 is CASSFLGTGELFF. The CDR3 nucleotides are TGTGCCAGCAGTTTCTTGGGTACCGGGGAGCTGTTTTTT.

In the case of this clonotype: A junction end diverges from the germline sequence, so it may reflect a read error. This rearrangement joins TRBV11-3 to TRBJ2-7; possibly TRBD1 for D (6 bases). Germline loops: CDR1 SGHNT, CDR2 YENEEA. The CDR3 consists of 15 residues. The CDR3 spells CASSPRGKGTGELYF. The CDR3 DNA is TGTGCCAGCAGCCCCAGGGGAAAGGGCACCGGGGAGCTGTACTTC. The full variable domain, in which reference TRBV11-3 and TRBJ2-7 provide the parts outside the CDR3, is EAGVVQSPRYKIIEKKQPVAFWCNPISGHNTLYWYLQNLGQGPELLIRYENEEAVDDSQLPKDRFSAERLKGVDSTLKIQPAELGDSAVYLCASSPRGKGTGELYFGPGTRLTVT.

The genes are TRBV7-4 and TRBJ2-3; 7 nucleotides align to TRBD1. The germline V gene has CDR1 SGHVT and CDR2 SQSDAQ. The CDR3 sequence is 13 residues long. V gave up 5 bases and J gave up 5 bases; unmatched junction bases: 4. The CDR3 sequence is CASSLGQVDTQYF. In DNA form, the CDR3 reads TGTGCCAGCAGCCTCGGACAGGTAGATACGCAGTATTTT. Full variable domain (remainder filled in from reference TRBV7-4 and TRBJ2-3): GAGVSQSPRYKVAKRGRDVALRCDSISGHVTLYWYRQTLGQGSEVLTYSQSDAQRDKSGRPSGRFSAERPERSVSTLKIQRTEQGDSAVYLCASSLGQVDTQYFGPGTRLTVL.

As for this clonotype: A read error may explain this, as a much larger clone is one base away. The rearrangement uses TRBV7-6 and TRBJ2-5; D gene unclear. The DNA end is a closer match to TRBJ2-1, so the J assignment may be wrong. The CDR3 runs to 13 residues. CDR1 and CDR2 (germline): SGHVS, FNYEAQ. The CDR3 DNA is TGTGCCAGCAGCTTAGTTCTAAGCTACGAGCAGTTCTTC. Residues: CASSLVLSYEQFF.

The chain employs TRBV7-8 and TRBJ2-7; D is unresolved. The end of the DNA fits TRBJ1-2 better, so the J call may be wrong. Germline V CDR1 and CDR2: SGHVS, FQNEAQ. CDR3 length: 15 residues. CDR3 loop: CASSLVPGSNYGYTF. CDR3 nucleotide sequence: TGTGCCAGCAGCTTAGTGCCCGGTTCTAACTATGGCTACACCTTC.

This clonotype is labeled medium-sized. This sequence joins TRBV6-6 and TRBJ2-3, with TRBD2 matching 10 bases. V trimming: 0 bases; J trimming: 1 base; junction bases outside the gene matches: 13. Germline V gene sequence: CDR1 MNHNY, CDR2 SVGAGI (reference sequence). The CDR3 contains 20 residues. The CDR3 loop is CASSYSRTVFLAGGTDTQYF. CDR3 bases: TGTGCCAGCAGTTACTCTAGGACAGTTTTCCTAGCGGGGGGCACAGATACGCAGTATTTT.

By frequency in the sample, this clonotype is medium-sized. This chain connects TRBV7-2 to TRBJ2-7; 11 bases align to TRBD2. The trim removed 3 bases at V and 3 bases at J, leaving 1 base unmatched. The CDR3 has 14 residues. Germline CDR1 reads SGHTA; CDR2 reads FQGNSA. This chain's CDR3 is CASSFTSGSYEQYF. CDR3 nucleotides: TGTGCCAGCAGCTTCACTAGCGGGAGCTACGAGCAGTACTTC.

This clonotype was counted at least ten times. The chain employs TRBV15 and TRBJ1-1; no firm D call. CDR1 is LNHNV, CDR2 YYDKDF, per germline (reference sequence). The CDR3 covers 14 residues. V lost 5 bases and J lost 4, with 14 bases in between. The CDR3 loop reads CATSGPAYGTEAFF. CDR3 nucleotides: TGTGCCACCAGCGGGCCAGCCTACGGCACTGAAGCTTTCTTT.

Details on this clonotype: The junction departs from germline at one end; a sequencing error may be responsible. The chain joins TRBV5-3 to TRBJ2-6; no firm D call. TRBV5-3 is noted as an ORF with a role that remains uncertain. The CDR3 is 15 residues long. The DNA for the CDR3 is TGTGCCAGCAGCTACCTCGGTGCTGGGGCCAACGTCCTGACTTTC. Translating it yields CASSYLGAGANVLTF.